A single sample gave rise to the 6 T cell receptor beta chains below, sequenced in a study of human T cells and chemical hapten exposure. TCRdb called the RACE reads again in MiXCR, with one record for every CDR3 protein. The sample yields more than 95,000 distinct CDR3 sequences, about 12% seen once. Documented time point: patch test 1, 2 weeks after DPC sensitization. Treatment defined: therapeutic diphenylcyclopropenone sensitization with weekly scalp DPC. The starting material was whole blood, obtained in connection with sensitization to the hapten diphenylcyclopropenone (DPC). The source of these receptors is a woman aged 50 to 60 with alopecia areata. Some clones in this sample may be carry-over from other donors' samples.

This clonotype was seen ten or more times. The chain is built from TRBV6-6 and TRBJ1-5; D gene uncertain. Germline CDR1 is MNHNY and CDR2 is SVGAGI (reference sequence). The length of the CDR3 is 15 residues. The germline V and J ends were trimmed by 0 bases and 5 bases, with 11 bases remaining between them. CDR3 DNA: TGTGCCAGCAGTTACTCGAACAGTAAGGATCAGCCCCAGCATTTT. Protein product: CASSYSNSKDQPQHF.

In this sample, this clonotype turned up many times. This rearrangement joins TRBV18 to TRBJ2-1, with a tentative D call TRBD2 (5 bases). The CDR3 loop spans 16 amino acids. V gave up 1 base and J gave up 5 bases, with 15 bases separating them. CDR1 and CDR2 (germline): KGHSH, LQKENI. The CDR3 sequence is CASSPRAARANNEQFF. Here the CDR3 DNA reads TGTGCCAGCTCACCACGGGCAGCGCGGGCCAACAATGAGCAGTTCTTC.

The sample holds a few counts of this clonotype. The chain combines TRBV6-5 with TRBJ2-2; D might be TRBD2 (6 bases). The germline CDR1 and CDR2 sequences are MNHEY and SVGAGI. The CDR3 extends over 15 amino acids. The V and J ends lost 5 bases and 6 bases respectively, with 16 bases between them. The CDR3 spells CASSPRLEWPGELFF. CDR3 in DNA: TGTGCCAGCAGTCCGCGACTAGAATGGCCCGGGGAGCTGTTTTTT.

On this clonotype itself: This may arise from a read error, as a much more abundant clone is one base away. The CDR3 carries no conserved terminal phenylalanine or tryptophan, so it likely arises from a read error. The V call is TRBV7-7, the J call TRBJ2-1; D is undetermined. Germline lookup yields CDR1 SSHAT and CDR2 FNYEAQ (reference sequence). This CDR3 comprises 9 residues. CDR3 coding DNA: TGTGCTAGCAGCTACGAGCAGTTCGTC. This translates into CASSYEQFV.

The genes are TRBV20-1 and TRBJ2-7; possible D gene TRBD2, 6 bases. This CDR3 contains 16 residues. Germline values: CDR1 DFQATT, CDR2 SNEGSKA (reference sequence). The ends were cut back, 1 base at V and 7 bases at J, with 23 bases in the middle. The CDR3 region has the DNA TGCAGTGCTAGAGGTGGAGGGGCGCGGGGAGATAGTGAGCAGTACTTC. Amino acids: CSARGGGARGDSEQYF.

The chain has TRBV28 and TRBJ1-1; no definite D call. Germline V gene data show CDR1 as MDHEN and CDR2 as SYDVKM. The ends were cut back, 3 bases at V and 5 bases at J, with 13 bases in the middle. CDR3 size: 14 residues. CDR3 sequence reads: CASSFGDRLTEAFF. The DNA of the CDR3 is TGTGCCAGCAGTTTTGGCGACCGGTTAACTGAAGCTTTCTTT.